Each of the 21 T cell receptor beta chains below was sequenced from the same sample in a study of T cell repertoires in cytomegalovirus infection. TCRdb ran MiXCR on the reads and lists one entry per CDR3 protein. The profile shows roughly 700,000 distinct CDR3 sequences, around 32% of them singletons. No antigen has been identified for these receptors. Specimen: cultured PBMCs, collected from culture after CMV antigen stimulation. The origin of the receptors is a human donor in good health (CMV status not recorded). Some clones in this sample may be carry-over from other donors' samples.

There are a few counts of this clonotype. The rearrangement links TRBV7-9 to TRBJ2-7; 8 nucleotides match TRBD1. The CDR3 runs to 14 residues. V trimming: 5 bases; J trimming: 6 bases; junction bases outside the gene matches: 9. CDR1 SEHNR and CDR2 FQNEAQ come from the germline V gene (reference sequence). In DNA form, the CDR3 reads TGTGCCAGCAGCCCAAACGGGGACAGGCGCGAGCAGTACTTC. Translated: CASSPNGDRREQYF.

V is TRBV12-3 or TRBV12-4 and J is TRBJ2-7; the D gene could be TRBD1 or TRBD2 (5 bases each). This CDR3 spans 13 amino acids. V lost 6 bases, J lost 5 bases, and 14 bases lay in between. The CDR3 loop reads CASRRTRDHEQYF. CDR3 nucleotides: TGTGCCAGCAGAAGAACCCGGGACCACGAGCAGTACTTC.

This chain joins TRBV5-6 and TRBJ2-5; D perhaps matches TRBD2 (6 bases). Trimming shortened V by 0 bases and J by 6 bases, and 12 bases separated the two germline ends. Germline V gene data show CDR1 as SGHDT and CDR2 as YYEEEE. The CDR3 is 14 amino acids. CDR3 in DNA: TGTGCCAGCAGCTTGGGACTAGATAGCAAGACCCAGTACTTC. Protein: CASSLGLDSKTQYF.

This clonotype was seen only a few times. V gene TRBV6-1 combines with J gene TRBJ1-2; D is undetermined. Trimming left V 7 bases short and J 5 bases short, with 14 bases between. CDR3 length equals 13 residues. The germline CDR1 and CDR2 sequences are MNHNS and SASEGT. The CDR3 region has the DNA TGTGCCAGCACCCTCCAGTCGCCTTATGGCTACACCTTC. It encodes CASTLQSPYGYTF.

The rearrangement joins TRBV7-9 to TRBJ2-3; tentative D call: TRBD1 (6 bases). V lost 0 bases and J lost 2, with 12 bases in between. This CDR3 is 16 amino acids long. The germline gives CDR1 SEHNR, CDR2 FQNEAQ (reference sequence). The chain's CDR3 is CASSLAETGATDTQYF. CDR3 DNA sequence: TGTGCCAGCAGCTTAGCTGAGACAGGAGCCACAGATACGCAGTATTTT.

The genes are TRBV7-2 and TRBJ2-3, with D hard to call. CDR1 and CDR2 from the germline V gene are SGHTA and FQGNSA. The CDR3 runs to 15 residues. V was shortened by 3 bases and J by 0 bases, with 10 bases between the two germline ends. This CDR3 is CASSFYYLSTDTQYF. The CDR3 DNA reads as TGTGCCAGCAGCTTTTACTACCTCAGCACAGATACGCAGTATTTT. The entire variable domain, with the rest obtained from reference TRBV7-2 and TRBJ2-3, is as follows: GAGVSQSPSNKVTEKGKDVELRCDPISGHTALYWYRQSLGQGLEFLIYFQGNSAPDKSGLPSDRFSAERTGGSVSTLTIQRTQQEDSAVYLCASSFYYLSTDTQYFGPGTRLTVL.

This clonotype has a handful of counts. The gene calls are TRBV20-1 and TRBJ2-5, with D perhaps matching TRBD1 or TRBD2 (5 bases each). Germline V CDR1 and CDR2: DFQATT, SNEGSKA (reference sequence). Deletions cut 4 bases from V and 6 bases from J, with 12 bases between. The CDR3 spans 12 residues. This chain's CDR3 is CSAMGTVQTQYF. CDR3 in DNA: TGCAGTGCTATGGGGACGGTGCAGACCCAGTACTTC.

V and J are TRBV7-2 and TRBJ2-7, with TRBD2 matching over 11 bases. The CDR3 length is 15 residues. J gave up 7 bases and V 7 bases, and 12 bases lay outside the gene matches. The germline gives CDR1 SGHTA, CDR2 FQGNSA. The CDR3: CASTLGTSGIGEQYF. For the CDR3, the DNA is TGTGCCAGCACCCTTGGGACTAGCGGTATTGGAGAGCAGTACTTC.

The J gene is TRBJ2-6, the V gene TRBV7-9; perhaps TRBD1 as D (6 bases). This CDR3 spans 17 amino acids. Looked up from germline, CDR1 is SEHNR and CDR2 is FQNEAQ (reference sequence). V lost 5 bases to trimming and J lost 0 bases, with 14 bases between them. The CDR3 DNA follows: TGTGCCAGCAGCCCACCCCAGACAGGCTCTGGGGCCAACGTCCTGACTTTC. This translates into CASSPPQTGSGANVLTF.

This clonotype was recorded many times. The V gene is TRBV7-8, the J gene TRBJ2-3; 7 positions agree with TRBD2. Trimming cost V 4 bases and J 0 bases; bases outside gene matches: 1. In germline, CDR1 is SGHVS, CDR2 FQNEAQ. This CDR3 has 14 residues. The CDR3 bases are TGTGCCAGCAGCTGGGGGGGAAGCACAGATACGCAGTATTTT. Translated: CASSWGGSTDTQYF.

The chain has TRBV12-3 or TRBV12-4 and TRBJ1-2; TRBD1 matches at 8 bases. This CDR3 spans 14 amino acids. V shed 5 bases, J shed 3 bases, and the junction held 5 bases outside the gene matches. CDR3 coding DNA: TGTGCCAGCAGTCTCCCGGACAGGGACTATGGCTACACCTTC. It translates to CASSLPDRDYGYTF.

This clonotype has at least ten counts. The chain carries TRBV7-2 and TRBJ2-7; perhaps TRBD2 as D (6 bases). Deletions cut 0 bases from V and 5 bases from J, with 14 bases between. CDR1 and CDR2 (germline): SGHTA, FQGNSA. There are 15 residues in the CDR3. In nucleotides, the CDR3 is TGTGCCAGCAGCTTAGCTACCGGGAGCGGACACGAGCAGTACTTC. This gives the protein CASSLATGSGHEQYF.

This clonotype has more than one count but fewer than ten. The chain couples TRBV20-1 to TRBJ2-1; 8 nucleotides line up with TRBD2. The germline gives CDR1 DFQATT, CDR2 SNEGSKA (reference sequence). Trimming took 1 base from V and 7 from J; bases not matched to a gene: 9. This CDR3 has 15 amino acids. CDR3: CSARVRGGLGNEQFF. For the CDR3, the DNA is TGCAGTGCTAGAGTTCGGGGGGGCCTAGGAAATGAGCAGTTCTTC.

This chain connects TRBV14 to TRBJ2-1; D unclear. V was shortened by 4 bases and J by 1 base, with 11 bases between the two germline ends. The length of the CDR3 is 15 residues. CDR1 and CDR2 (germline): SGHDN, FVKESK. This CDR3 reads CASSLWTLSYNEQFF. The CDR3 DNA reads as TGTGCCAGCAGCCTATGGACCCTTTCCTACAATGAGCAGTTCTTC.

V usage is TRBV5-1 and J usage is TRBJ1-2; 7 positions agree with TRBD1. Germline loops: CDR1 SGHRS, CDR2 YFSETQ. V trimming: 4 bases; J trimming: 7 bases; junction bases outside the gene matches: 7. This CDR3 is built from 13 residues. CDR3 bases: TGCGCCAGCAGCCTGGGACAGCCACGTGGCTACACCTTC. It codes for CASSLGQPRGYTF.

The CDR3 sequence: CASSQGTGPIRDTQYF. CDR3 nucleotide sequence: TGTGCCAGCAGCCAAGGGACAGGCCCTATCAGGGATACGCAGTATTTT. The genes are TRBV9 and TRBJ2-3, with 8 bases identical to TRBD1. Germline CDR1 and CDR2: SGDLS and YYNGEE. The CDR3 is 16 amino acids. With V trimmed by 4 bases and J by 6 bases, 13 bases remained unmatched.

The rearrangement links TRBV7-2 to TRBJ2-1, with TRBD2 identical over 8 bases. J gave up 7 bases and V 6 bases, and 14 bases lay outside the gene matches. The CDR3 has 16 residues. CDR1 is SGHTA, CDR2 FQGNSA, per germline. CDR3: CASRITGGAAWNEQFF. The CDR3 nucleotides read TGTGCCAGCAGAATCACGGGAGGGGCGGCGTGGAATGAGCAGTTCTTC.

The J gene is TRBJ2-1, the V gene TRBV7-2, with D possibly matching TRBD2 (6 bases). This CDR3 has 16 amino acids. The V end lost 3 bases, the J end lost 7 bases, and 19 bases lay between the germline ends. Germline V lookup: CDR1 SGHTA, CDR2 FQGNSA. The CDR3, as DNA: TGTGCCAGCAGCTTTGGGACTCACCGCCTAGGGAATGAGCAGTTCTTC. Protein sequence: CASSFGTHRLGNEQFF.

The chain employs TRBV20-1 and TRBJ2-3, with 10 bases fitting TRBD2. CDR1 is DFQATT, CDR2 SNEGSKA, per germline (reference sequence). Germline trimming cut 3 bases from V and 8 bases from J; bases unmatched to any gene: 14. The CDR3 runs 16 residues. CDR3 protein: CSARVEREGLPATQYF. CDR3 DNA: TGCAGTGCTAGGGTTGAGCGGGAGGGCCTTCCAGCTACGCAGTATTTT.

This chain connects TRBV19 to TRBJ1-5; no clear D. This CDR3 has 13 residues. V was pared by 2 bases and J by 4 bases, with 6 bases between. Germline V gene sequence: CDR1 LNHDA, CDR2 SQIVND (reference sequence). CDR3 sequence reads: CASSILRNQPQHF. In nucleotides, the CDR3 is TGTGCCAGTAGTATACTAAGGAATCAGCCCCAGCATTTT.

This chain uses TRBV5-1 with TRBJ2-7, with TRBD1 identical over 9 bases. The CDR3 is 15 residues long. Germline CDR1 is SGHRS and CDR2 is YFSETQ. The J segment lost 7 bases and the V segment lost 2 bases, leaving 10 bases of the junction unmatched. CDR3 protein: CASSFGTGTSEEQYF. CDR3 nucleotide sequence: TGCGCCAGCAGCTTTGGGACAGGGACCTCGGAGGAGCAGTACTTC. Full variable domain (outside the CDR3, taken from reference TRBV5-1 and TRBJ2-7): KAGVTQTPRYLIKTRGQQVTLSCSPISGHRSVSWYQQTPGQGLQFLFEYFSETQRNKGNFPGRFSGRQFSNSRSEMNVSTLELGDSALYLCASSFGTGTSEEQYFGPGTRLTVT.